These 2 T cell receptor beta chains share one sample of origin, sequenced in a study of response to subunit inactivated influenza vaccine. TCRdb called the RT-PCR reads again in MiXCR, with one record for every CDR3 protein. In the table there are approximately 310,000 distinct CDR3 sequences, about a fifth of which are singletons. The sequenced sample was PBMCs from blood, obtained about 20 months after vaccination. These receptors came from a man between 50 and 75 years old who received an inactivated influenza vaccine.

The V and J genes are TRBV10-2 and TRBJ2-7; D might be TRBD2 (5 bases). Germline CDR1 is WSHSY and CDR2 is SAAADI. This CDR3 is built from 10 residues. The ends were cut back, 7 bases at V and 7 bases at J, with 8 bases in the middle. The CDR3 here is CASTEREQYF. Written as DNA, the CDR3 is TGCGCCAGCACAGAGCGGGAGCAGTACTTC.

This clonotype was observed many times. The rearrangement links TRBV5-1 to TRBJ1-6; unclear D gene. With 5 bases removed from V and 5 bases from J, the gap between germline ends came to 8 bases. Germline CDR1 is SGHRS and CDR2 is YFSETQ. CDR3 length: 13 residues. CDR3 in DNA: TGCGCCAGCAGGGAGGCGGATAATTCACCCCTCCACTTT. This sequence encodes CASREADNSPLHF.